This T cell receptor (beta chain) was identified during a study of blood T cell repertoires in COVID-19. Study at large: Italy, Spain and the United States were the sources of the convalescent and acute COVID-19 samples. Sample material is recorded as cDNA or gDNA derived from T cells, B-cell-depleted T cells, or PBMCs.

In the authors' methods: By means of reference gene primer amplification, nucleated cell counts were estimated. Using immunoSEQ multiplex PCR, the repertoire was profiled, and TCRdb retains in-frame clones only, with some absent. D and trimming were read from the DNA, whereas the V and J calls and clone size are those reported in that table. There are approximately 310,000 clones in the sample; 89% occur only once, and roughly 5% lies in the top ten. Assignment of participants to cohorts was predicated upon participant-reported clinical history. The sequence derives from a man in his sixties who had recovered from COVID-19. Material: PBMCs or T cells enriched from blood (not recorded which).

CDR3 nucleotide sequence: TGTGCCAGCGAGCGGGAGGAGTCCTACGAGCAGTACTTC. This translates into CASEREESYEQYF. V usage is TRBV18 and J usage is TRBJ2-7, with TRBD2 identical over 9 bases. V shed 8 bases and J 1 base; nucleotides not matched to a gene: 3. CDR1 KGHSH and CDR2 LQKENI come from the germline V gene. This CDR3 contains 13 residues.